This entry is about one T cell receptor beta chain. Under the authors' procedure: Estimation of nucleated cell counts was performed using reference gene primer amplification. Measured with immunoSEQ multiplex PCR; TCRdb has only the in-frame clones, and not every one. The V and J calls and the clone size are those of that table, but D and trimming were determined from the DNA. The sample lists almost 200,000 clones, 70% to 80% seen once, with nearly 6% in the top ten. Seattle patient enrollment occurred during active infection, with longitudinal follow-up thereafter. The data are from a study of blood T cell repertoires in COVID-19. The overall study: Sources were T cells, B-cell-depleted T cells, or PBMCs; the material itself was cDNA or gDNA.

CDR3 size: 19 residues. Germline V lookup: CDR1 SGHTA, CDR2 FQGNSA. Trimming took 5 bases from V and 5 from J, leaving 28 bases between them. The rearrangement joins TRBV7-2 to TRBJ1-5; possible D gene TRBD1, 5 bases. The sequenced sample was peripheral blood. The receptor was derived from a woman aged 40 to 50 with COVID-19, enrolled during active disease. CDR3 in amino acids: CASSPIRRGRGRADQPQHF. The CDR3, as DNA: TGTGCCAGCAGCCCCATTCGGCGGGGGAGGGGTCGAGCAGATCAGCCCCAGCATTTT.